The source of this T cell receptor (beta chain) is a study of blood T cell repertoires in COVID-19. Study processing details: Researchers report that nucleated cell counts were estimated from reference gene primer amplification. The method was immunoSEQ multiplex PCR; TCRdb's version includes in-frame clones alone and lacks a portion of them. V, J and clone size are taken as reported in that table, and D and trimming were inferred from the DNA itself. The sample consists of approximately 110,000 clones, roughly 80% of them appearing once. This CDR3 is built from 13 residues. Germline assignment: CDR1 SNHLY and CDR2 FYNNEI. Trimming took 6 bases from V and 4 from J, leaving 10 bases between them. This clone was detected a few times.

This chain connects TRBV2 to TRBJ1-5, with D unresolved. The sequence came from a woman of 80 years or more with acute or convalescent COVID-19. The sequencing input was peripheral blood. The CDR3, as DNA: TGTGCCAGCAGGAGGGAAGGGAATCAGCCCCAGCATTTT. The encoded protein is CASRREGNQPQHF.